The text below deals with one T cell receptor beta chain. The data were obtained in a study of blood T cell repertoires in COVID-19. Clones were read by immunoSEQ multiplex PCR, and TCRdb kept only the in-frame ones, dropping some. This table has 150,000 or so clones, about four fifths appearing once. The CDR3 sequence is 16 residues long. Trimming cost V 4 bases and J 1 base, with 16 bases left between them. CDR1 LNHDA and CDR2 SQIVND come from the germline V gene (reference sequence). Sequenced: peripheral blood. The clonotype was recovered from a human donor with acute or convalescent COVID-19. The donor label of this sample is uncertain. This chain links TRBV19 with TRBJ1-1; no clear D gene. The CDR3 region is CASSTNPESGNTEAFF. DNA for the CDR3: TGTGCCAGTAGTACCAACCCGGAGAGTGGGAACACTGAAGCTTTCTTT. The variable domain in full, completed from reference TRBV19 and TRBJ1-1, reads DGGITQSPKYLFRKEGQNVTLSCEQNLNHDAMYWYRQDPGQGLRLIYYSQIVNDFQKGDIAEGYSVSREKKESFPLTVTSAQKNPTAFYLCASSTNPESGNTEAFFGQGTRLTVV.